The entry below describes one T cell receptor (beta chain). Time point described: pretreatment peripheral blood. Unmatched junction bases numbered 17, after V lost 6 bases and J lost 4 bases. From germline, CDR1 is KGHSH and CDR2 LQKENI. The CDR3 runs to 18 residues. Clones were read by immunoSEQ multiplex PCR, and TCRdb kept only the in-frame ones, dropping some. The data show 56,000 or so clones, 85% seen once. The data were taken from a study of PD-L1 blockade in urothelial cancer. Study information: Of around 31 patients, some 25 were males with bladder-origin urothelial cancer. Analysis of the blood was performed 3 weeks (second dose) and 6 weeks after treatment start. Individuals in the cohort had been given 0 to 3 earlier chemotherapy regimens.

This TCR was recovered from a man aged 65 to 79 with urothelial cancer. V usage is TRBV18 and J usage is TRBJ2-3; TRBD2 matches at 9 bases. This sample comprised PBMCs, obtained around atezolizumab (anti-PD-L1) treatment. This chain's CDR3 is CASSPTEGREGLPDTQYF. The CDR3 DNA reads TGTGCCAGCTCTCCCACTGAGGGGCGGGAGGGCCTGCCAGATACGCAGTATTTT. Full variable domain (missing parts from reference TRBV18 and TRBJ2-3): NAGVMQNPRHLVRRRGQEARLRCSPMKGHSHVYWYRQLPEEGLKFMVYLQKENIIDESGMPKERFSAEFPKEGPSILRIQQVVRGDSAAYFCASSPTEGREGLPDTQYFGPGTRLTVL.